Below, 16 T cell receptor beta chains from the same sample are listed, as sequenced in a study of cytomegalovirus exposure and HLA in healthy donors. Measured with immunoSEQ multiplex PCR; TCRdb has only the in-frame clones, and not every one. The sample includes 250,000 to 300,000 clones, 90% of them seen just once. Sequencing was carried out using PBMCs. These receptors all stem from a woman aged 18-29 years in good health and CMV-seronegative.

J is TRBJ1-2 and V is TRBV7-9; perhaps TRBD1 as D (5 bases). Germline V gene sequence: CDR1 SEHNR, CDR2 FQNEAQ (reference sequence). The CDR3 consists of 13 residues. Trimming took off 3 bases at V and 8 bases at J, with 13 bases between the two ends. The CDR3 loop reads CASSLGTTGGYTF. CDR3 bases: TGTGCCAGCAGCTTGGGGACTACGGGGGGCTACACCTTC.

The chain uses TRBV6-1 and TRBJ2-1; 12 nucleotides line up with TRBD2. Germline lookup yields CDR1 MNHNS and CDR2 SASEGT. The CDR3 is 17 residues long. Unmatched junction bases numbered 6, after V lost 4 bases and J lost 2 bases. The CDR3 loop is CASSAQTSGGPYNEQFF. The DNA for the CDR3 is TGTGCCAGCAGTGCCCAGACTAGCGGGGGTCCCTACAATGAGCAGTTCTTC.

In this sample, this clone turned up a few times. The chain carries TRBV6-1 and TRBJ2-7, with a tentative D call TRBD1 (6 bases). V shed 7 bases and J shed 3 bases, with 16 bases lying between them. Germline V lookup: CDR1 MNHNS, CDR2 SASEGT. This CDR3 has 14 amino acids. The CDR3 DNA is TGTGCCAGCACCGACGGGACGGGACACTACGAGCAGTACTTC. Translating gives CASTDGTGHYEQYF.

The V and J genes are TRBV6-1 and TRBJ1-1; D may be TRBD1 (6 bases). The germline CDR1 and CDR2 sequences are MNHNS and SASEGT. Trimming removed 7 bases from V and 4 bases from J, with 16 bases in between. The CDR3 runs to 14 residues. The CDR3 region has the DNA TGTGCCAGCATTTTAACAGGGCTCGGCACTGAAGCTTTCTTT. Encoded protein: CASILTGLGTEAFF.

This sequence joins TRBV28 and TRBJ2-2, with 11 bases fitting TRBD1. The CDR3 contains 17 residues. CDR1 and CDR2 from the germline V gene are MDHEN and SYDVKM. Germline trimming cut 5 bases from V and 4 bases from J; bases unmatched to any gene: 9. The CDR3 protein is CASSAIPGTGGTGELFF. The CDR3, as DNA: TGTGCCAGCAGTGCAATCCCCGGGACAGGGGGCACCGGGGAGCTGTTTTTT.

CDR3 protein: CASSRQGARGNTIYF. In DNA form, the CDR3 reads TGCGCCAGCAGCCGACAGGGGGCGAGGGGAAACACCATATATTTT. The rearrangement joins TRBV4-3 to TRBJ1-3; TRBD1 matches at 10 bases. The CDR3 totals 15 residues. V lost 4 bases, J lost 4 bases, and 4 bases stayed unmatched. Germline V gene data show CDR1 as LGHNA and CDR2 as YSLEER.

The rearrangement uses TRBV5-1 and TRBJ2-1, with a weak D call TRBD1 (6 bases). The CDR3 runs to 15 residues. The germline gives CDR1 SGHRS, CDR2 YFSETQ. The V and J ends lost 0 bases and 2 bases respectively, with 9 bases between them. The CDR3 nucleotides read TGCGCCAGCAGCTTGGAGGGGGTGACCTACAATGAGCAGTTCTTC. This sequence encodes CASSLEGVTYNEQFF.

J is TRBJ2-7 and V is TRBV27, with TRBD1 matching over 10 bases. This CDR3 has 15 amino acids. Trimming took 5 bases from V and 5 from J; bases not matched to a gene: 9. Germline loops: CDR1 MNHEY, CDR2 SMNVEV (reference sequence). Here the CDR3 DNA reads TGTGCCAGCAGTCTGCCGGGGACAGGGGACCACGAGCAGTACTTC. Translating it yields CASSLPGTGDHEQYF.

J is TRBJ1-5 and V is TRBV19; the match to TRBD1 covers 7 bases. CDR1 LNHDA and CDR2 SQIVND come from the germline V gene (reference sequence). The CDR3 covers 16 residues. The junction had 10 bases not matched to a gene; V was cut back by 8 bases and J by 0 bases. CDR3: CASLDRTSYSNQPQHF. The DNA of the CDR3 is TGTGCCAGTCTGGACAGGACCTCGTATAGCAATCAGCCCCAGCATTTT.

The rearrangement uses TRBV28 and TRBJ2-1, with 7 positions matching TRBD1. V lost 5 bases to trimming and J lost 4 bases; unmatched junction nucleotides: 8. Germline V gives CDR1 MDHEN, CDR2 SYDVKM. There are 15 residues in the CDR3. The CDR3 sequence is CASSTEGASYNEQFF. Here the CDR3 DNA reads TGTGCCAGCAGTACCGAGGGGGCGTCTTACAATGAGCAGTTCTTC.

The rearrangement joins TRBV10-2 to TRBJ2-1; a weak D match, TRBD2 (6 bases). Deletions cut 7 bases from V and 4 bases from J, with 14 bases between. The CDR3 totals 14 residues. From germline, CDR1 is WSHSY and CDR2 SAAADI. Here the CDR3 reads CASMVEGYYNEQFF. The CDR3 DNA reads as TGCGCCAGCATGGTGGAGGGGTATTACAATGAGCAGTTCTTC.

The chain combines TRBV27 with TRBJ2-3; 7 bases fit TRBD1. Trimming cost V 5 bases and J 1 base; bases outside gene matches: 6. Germline values: CDR1 MNHEY, CDR2 SMNVEV (reference sequence). The CDR3 is 15 residues long. The CDR3 DNA is TGTGCCAGCAGTCCGGGGACAGTGCGCACAGATACGCAGTATTTT. This sequence encodes CASSPGTVRTDTQYF.

The chain links TRBV5-1 to TRBJ2-2; 7 nucleotides align to TRBD1. Germline lookup yields CDR1 SGHRS and CDR2 YFSETQ. The V and J ends lost 2 bases and 6 bases, in that order; junction bases with no gene match: 4. This CDR3 is 14 amino acids long. The CDR3 is CASSLDREAGELFF. CDR3 bases: TGCGCCAGCAGCTTAGACAGGGAAGCCGGGGAGCTGTTTTTT.

V usage is TRBV6-1 and J usage is TRBJ1-1; D not certain. The ends were cut back, 3 bases at V and 0 bases at J, with 11 bases in the middle. Germline loops: CDR1 MNHNS, CDR2 SASEGT. The CDR3 is 15 amino acids. The CDR3, as DNA: TGTGCCAGCAGTGATGAAAGTCGGTTGAACACTGAAGCTTTCTTT. Translating it yields CASSDESRLNTEAFF.

V usage is TRBV6-5 and J usage is TRBJ2-4; the D gene is possibly TRBD1 (5 bases). Trimming took 8 bases from V and 7 from J, leaving 15 bases between them. CDR1 is MNHEY, CDR2 SVGAGI, per germline. The CDR3 spans 13 residues. CDR3 region: CASARDSINIQYF. CDR3 nucleotide sequence: TGTGCCAGCGCCAGAGACAGTATCAACATTCAGTACTTC.

This clone was picked up one time. This chain links TRBV9 with TRBJ2-7; D is possibly TRBD2 (7 bases). Germline-derived CDR1 and CDR2 are SGDLS and YYNGEE. V was cut by 0 bases and J by 5 bases, with 9 bases left in between. This CDR3 has 13 residues. The CDR3 bases are TGTGCCAGCAGCGTAGCGGGGGGCCACGAGCAGTACTTC. Translated: CASSVAGGHEQYF. The whole variable domain, remainder taken from reference TRBV9 and TRBJ2-7, is DSGVTQTPKHLITATGQRVTLRCSPRSGDLSVYWYQQSLDQGLQFLIQYYNGEERAKGNILERFSAQQFPDLHSELNLSSLELGDSALYFCASSVAGGHEQYFGPGTRLTVT.